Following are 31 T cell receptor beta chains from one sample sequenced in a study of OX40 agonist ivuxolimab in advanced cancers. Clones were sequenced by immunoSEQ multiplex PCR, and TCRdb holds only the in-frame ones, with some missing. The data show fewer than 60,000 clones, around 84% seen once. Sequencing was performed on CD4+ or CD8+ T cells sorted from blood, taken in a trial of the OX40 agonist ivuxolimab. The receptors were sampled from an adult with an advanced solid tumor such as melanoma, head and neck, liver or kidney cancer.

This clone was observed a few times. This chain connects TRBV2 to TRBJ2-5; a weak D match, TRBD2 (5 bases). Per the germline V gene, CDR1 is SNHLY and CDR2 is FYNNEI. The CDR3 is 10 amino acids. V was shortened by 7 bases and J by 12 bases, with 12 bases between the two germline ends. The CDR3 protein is CASKAEGKYF. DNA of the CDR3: TGTGCCAGCAAAGCGGAAGGGAAGTACTTC.

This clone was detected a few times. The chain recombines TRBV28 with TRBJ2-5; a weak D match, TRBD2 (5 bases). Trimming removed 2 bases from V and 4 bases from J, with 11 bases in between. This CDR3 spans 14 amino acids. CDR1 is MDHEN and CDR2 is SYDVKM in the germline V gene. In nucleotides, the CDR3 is TGTGCCAGCAGTTTAGAGGGTTATGGAGAGACCCAGTACTTC. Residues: CASSLEGYGETQYF.

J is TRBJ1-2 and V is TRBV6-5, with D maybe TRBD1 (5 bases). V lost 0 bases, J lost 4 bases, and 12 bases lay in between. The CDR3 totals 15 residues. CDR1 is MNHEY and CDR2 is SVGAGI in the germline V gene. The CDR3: CASSYSEGVGYGYTF. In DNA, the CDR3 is TGTGCCAGCAGTTACTCTGAAGGGGTTGGCTATGGCTACACCTTC.

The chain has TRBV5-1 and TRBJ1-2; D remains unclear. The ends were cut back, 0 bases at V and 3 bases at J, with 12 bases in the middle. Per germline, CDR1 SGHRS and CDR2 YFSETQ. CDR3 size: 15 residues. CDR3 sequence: CASSLVFEGYYGYTF. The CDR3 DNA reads TGCGCCAGCAGCTTGGTTTTTGAGGGTTACTATGGCTACACCTTC. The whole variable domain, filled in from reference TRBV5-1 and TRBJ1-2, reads KAGVTQTPRYLIKTRGQQVTLSCSPISGHRSVSWYQQTPGQGLQFLFEYFSETQRNKGNFPGRFSGRQFSNSRSEMNVSTLELGDSALYLCASSLVFEGYYGYTFGSGTRLTVV.

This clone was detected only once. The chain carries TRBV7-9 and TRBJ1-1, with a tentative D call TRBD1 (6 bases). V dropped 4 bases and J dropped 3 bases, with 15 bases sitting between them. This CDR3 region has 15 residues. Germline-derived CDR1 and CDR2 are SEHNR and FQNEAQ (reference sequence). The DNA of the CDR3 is TGTGCCAGCAGCTCAAAGGGGGGGGCGGACACTGAAGCTTTCTTT. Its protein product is CASSSKGGADTEAFF.

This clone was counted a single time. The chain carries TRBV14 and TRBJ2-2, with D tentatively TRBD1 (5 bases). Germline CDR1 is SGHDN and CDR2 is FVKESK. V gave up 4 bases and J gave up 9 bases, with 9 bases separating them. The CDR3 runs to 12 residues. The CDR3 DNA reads TGTGCCAGCAGCCTTATGGACAGGGAGCTGTTTTTT. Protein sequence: CASSLMDRELFF.

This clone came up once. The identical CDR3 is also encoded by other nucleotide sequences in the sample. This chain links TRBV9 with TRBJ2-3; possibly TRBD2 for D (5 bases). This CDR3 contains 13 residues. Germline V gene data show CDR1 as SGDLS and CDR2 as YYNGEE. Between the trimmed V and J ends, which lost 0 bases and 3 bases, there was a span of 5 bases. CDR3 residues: CASSVGGTDTQYF. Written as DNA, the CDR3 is TGTGCCAGCAGCGTAGGAGGGACAGATACGCAGTATTTT.

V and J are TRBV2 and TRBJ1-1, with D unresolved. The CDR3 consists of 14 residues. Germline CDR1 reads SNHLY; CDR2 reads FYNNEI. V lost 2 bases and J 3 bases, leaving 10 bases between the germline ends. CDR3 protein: CASSEKSQYTEAFF. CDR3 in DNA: TGTGCCAGCAGTGAAAAATCGCAGTACACTGAAGCTTTCTTT.

CDR3 in DNA: TGCAGCGTTGAAGAGGGGGGACAAAACTATGGCTACACCTTC. Amino acid sequence: CSVEEGGQNYGYTF. This sequence joins TRBV29-1 and TRBJ1-2, with D perhaps TRBD1 (6 bases). Germline CDR1 SQVTM, CDR2 ANQGSEA. Trimming removed 0 bases at V and 2 bases at J, with 10 bases between. This CDR3 has 14 residues.

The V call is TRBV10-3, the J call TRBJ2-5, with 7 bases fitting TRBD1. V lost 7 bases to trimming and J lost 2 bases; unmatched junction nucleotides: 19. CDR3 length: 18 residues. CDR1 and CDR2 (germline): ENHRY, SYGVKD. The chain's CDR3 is CAITLTTNQPGQQETQYF. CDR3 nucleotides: TGTGCCATCACTCTAACCACCAACCAACCGGGACAGCAAGAGACCCAGTACTTC.

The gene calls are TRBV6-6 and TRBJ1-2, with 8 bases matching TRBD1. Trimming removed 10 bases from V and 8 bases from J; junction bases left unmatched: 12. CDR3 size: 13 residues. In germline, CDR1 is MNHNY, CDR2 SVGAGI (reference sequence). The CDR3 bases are TGTGCCACCACGGACAGGGAGGGATTCGGCTACACCTTC. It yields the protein CATTDREGFGYTF.

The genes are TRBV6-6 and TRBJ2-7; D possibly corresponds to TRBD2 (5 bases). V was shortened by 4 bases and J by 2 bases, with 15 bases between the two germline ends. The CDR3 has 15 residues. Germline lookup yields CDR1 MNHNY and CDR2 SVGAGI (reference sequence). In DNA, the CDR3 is TGTGCCAGCAGTTCGTCTCGACCCGGGGCCTACGAGCAGTACTTC. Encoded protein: CASSSSRPGAYEQYF.

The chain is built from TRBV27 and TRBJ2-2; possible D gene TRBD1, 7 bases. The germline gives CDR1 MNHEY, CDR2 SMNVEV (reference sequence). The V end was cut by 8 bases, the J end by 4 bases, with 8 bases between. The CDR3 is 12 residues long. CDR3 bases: TGTGCCAGCCAGGGGGGCACCGGGGAGCTGTTTTTT. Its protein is CASQGGTGELFF.

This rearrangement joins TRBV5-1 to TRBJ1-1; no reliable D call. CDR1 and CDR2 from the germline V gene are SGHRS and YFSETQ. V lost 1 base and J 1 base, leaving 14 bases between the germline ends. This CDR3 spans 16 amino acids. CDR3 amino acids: CASSLRLTDWNTEAFF. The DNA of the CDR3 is TGCGCCAGCAGCTTGAGGCTTACAGATTGGAACACTGAAGCTTTCTTT.

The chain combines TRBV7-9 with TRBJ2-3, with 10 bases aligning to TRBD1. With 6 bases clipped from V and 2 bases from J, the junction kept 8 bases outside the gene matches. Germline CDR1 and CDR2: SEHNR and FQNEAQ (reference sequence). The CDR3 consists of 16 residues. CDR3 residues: CASRHMRQGATDTQYF. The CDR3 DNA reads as TGTGCCAGCAGGCATATGCGACAGGGGGCCACAGATACGCAGTATTTT.

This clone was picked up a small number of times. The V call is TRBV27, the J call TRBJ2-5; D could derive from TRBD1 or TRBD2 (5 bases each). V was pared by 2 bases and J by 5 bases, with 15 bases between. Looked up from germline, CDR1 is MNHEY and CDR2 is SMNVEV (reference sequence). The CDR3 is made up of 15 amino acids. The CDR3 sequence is CASSLGGKEGETQYF. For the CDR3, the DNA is TGTGCCAGCAGTTTAGGGGGAAAAGAGGGGGAGACCCAGTACTTC.

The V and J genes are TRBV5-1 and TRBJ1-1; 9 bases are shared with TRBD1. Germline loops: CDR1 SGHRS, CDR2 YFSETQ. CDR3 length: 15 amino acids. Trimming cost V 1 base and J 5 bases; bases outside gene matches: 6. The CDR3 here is CASSLSQGASTEAFF. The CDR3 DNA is TGCGCCAGCAGCTTGTCACAGGGGGCCAGTACTGAAGCTTTCTTT.

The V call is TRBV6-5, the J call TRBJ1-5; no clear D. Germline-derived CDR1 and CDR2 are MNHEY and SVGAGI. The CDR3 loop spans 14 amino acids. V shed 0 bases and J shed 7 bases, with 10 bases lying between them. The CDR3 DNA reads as TGTGCCAGCAGTTACTCCTGGGGTGTACAGCCCCAGCATTTT. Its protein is CASSYSWGVQPQHF.

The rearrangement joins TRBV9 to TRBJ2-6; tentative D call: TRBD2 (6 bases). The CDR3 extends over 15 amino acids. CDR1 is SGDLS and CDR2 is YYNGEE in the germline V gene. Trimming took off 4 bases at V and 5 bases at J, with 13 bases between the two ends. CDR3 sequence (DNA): TGTGCCAGCAGCCCAGATGGGGGGAGGGCCAACGTCCTGACTTTC. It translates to CASSPDGGRANVLTF.

CDR3 coding DNA: TGCGCCAGCAGCCAAGAAGGTCAGGACCTCTCCTACGAGCAGTACTTC. Translation gives CASSQEGQDLSYEQYF. The J gene is TRBJ2-7, the V gene TRBV4-1; D unclear. The CDR3 sequence is 16 residues long. The ends were cut back, 0 bases at V and 0 bases at J, with 12 bases in the middle. CDR1 is MGHRA and CDR2 is YSYEKL in the germline V gene.

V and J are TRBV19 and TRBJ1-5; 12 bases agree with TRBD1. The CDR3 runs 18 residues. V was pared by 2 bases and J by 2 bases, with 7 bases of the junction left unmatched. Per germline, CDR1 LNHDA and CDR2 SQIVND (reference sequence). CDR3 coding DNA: TGTGCCAGTAGTATACCGGGACAGGGGGCGCGTCGCAATCAGCCCCAGCATTTT. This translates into CASSIPGQGARRNQPQHF.

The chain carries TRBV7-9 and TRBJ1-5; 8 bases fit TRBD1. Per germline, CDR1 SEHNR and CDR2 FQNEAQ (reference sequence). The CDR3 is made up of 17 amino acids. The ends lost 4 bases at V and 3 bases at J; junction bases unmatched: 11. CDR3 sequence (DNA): TGTGCCAGCAGCTACCCCGACAGGGGAAGGAACAATCAGCCCCAGCATTTT. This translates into CASSYPDRGRNNQPQHF.

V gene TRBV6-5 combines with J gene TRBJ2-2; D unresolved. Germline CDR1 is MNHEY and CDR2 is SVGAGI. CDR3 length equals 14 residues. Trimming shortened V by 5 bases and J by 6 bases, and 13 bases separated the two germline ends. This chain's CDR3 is CASSLREWAGELFF. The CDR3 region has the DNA TGTGCCAGCAGTCTCAGAGAGTGGGCCGGGGAGCTGTTTTTT.

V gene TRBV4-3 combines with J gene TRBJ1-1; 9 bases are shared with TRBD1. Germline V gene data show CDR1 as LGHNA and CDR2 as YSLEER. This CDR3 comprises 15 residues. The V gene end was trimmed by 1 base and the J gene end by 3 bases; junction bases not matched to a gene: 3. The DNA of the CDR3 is TGCGCCAGCAGCCAAGTGGGACAGGGAGACACTGAAGCTTTCTTT. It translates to CASSQVGQGDTEAFF.

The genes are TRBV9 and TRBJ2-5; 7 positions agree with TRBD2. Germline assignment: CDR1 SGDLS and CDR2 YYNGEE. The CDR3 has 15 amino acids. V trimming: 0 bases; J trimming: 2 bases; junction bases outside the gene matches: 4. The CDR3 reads CASSVVRGGQETQYF. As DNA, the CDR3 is TGTGCCAGCAGCGTAGTTAGGGGAGGGCAAGAGACCCAGTACTTC.

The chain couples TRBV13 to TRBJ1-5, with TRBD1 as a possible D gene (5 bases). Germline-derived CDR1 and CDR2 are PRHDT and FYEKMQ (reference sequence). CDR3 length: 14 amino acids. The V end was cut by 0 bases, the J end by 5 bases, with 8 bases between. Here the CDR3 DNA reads TGTGCCAGCAGCTTAGGTCAGGGAGATCAGCCCCAGCATTTT. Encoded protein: CASSLGQGDQPQHF.

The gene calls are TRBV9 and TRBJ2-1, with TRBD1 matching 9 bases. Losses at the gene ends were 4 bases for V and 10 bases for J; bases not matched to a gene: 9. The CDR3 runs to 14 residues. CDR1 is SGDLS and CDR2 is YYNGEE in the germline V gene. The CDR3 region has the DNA TGTGCCAGCAGCCCCCGGGACAGGGAAGAAGAGCAGTTCTTC. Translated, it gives CASSPRDREEEQFF. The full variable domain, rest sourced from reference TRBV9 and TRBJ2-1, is DSGVTQTPKHLITATGQRVTLRCSPRSGDLSVYWYQQSLDQGLQFLIQYYNGEERAKGNILERFSAQQFPDLHSELNLSSLELGDSALYFCASSPRDREEEQFFGPGTRLTVL.

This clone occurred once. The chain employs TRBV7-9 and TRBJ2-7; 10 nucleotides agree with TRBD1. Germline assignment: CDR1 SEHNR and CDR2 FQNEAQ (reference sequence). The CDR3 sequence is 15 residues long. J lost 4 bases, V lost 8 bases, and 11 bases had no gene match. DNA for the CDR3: TGTGCCAGCGAGGTCCGGGACAGGGGTGGGTACGAGCAGTACTTC. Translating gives CASEVRDRGGYEQYF.

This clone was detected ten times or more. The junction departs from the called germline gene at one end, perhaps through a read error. CDR3 in DNA: TGTGCCAGCAGTCACAACCGTAAACAAGGGACCCAGTACTTC. The encoded protein is CASSHNRKQGTQYF. The genes are TRBV6-5 and TRBJ2-5; D remains ambiguous. Germline V gene lookup returns CDR1 MNHEY and CDR2 SVGAGI. The CDR3 loop spans 14 amino acids.

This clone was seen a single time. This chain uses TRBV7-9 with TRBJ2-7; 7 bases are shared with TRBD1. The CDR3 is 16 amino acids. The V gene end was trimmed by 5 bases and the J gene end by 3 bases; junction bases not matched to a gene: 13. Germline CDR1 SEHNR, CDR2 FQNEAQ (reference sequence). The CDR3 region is CASSQKTGTVFYEQYV. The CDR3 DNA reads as TGTGCCAGCAGCCAGAAGACCGGGACAGTCTTCTACGAGCAGTACGTC.

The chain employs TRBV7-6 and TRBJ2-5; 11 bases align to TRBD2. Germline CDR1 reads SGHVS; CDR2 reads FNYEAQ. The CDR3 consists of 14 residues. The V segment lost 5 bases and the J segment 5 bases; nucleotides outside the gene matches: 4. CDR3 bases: TGTGCCAGCAGCCCGGGACTAGCGGCGGAGACCCAGTACTTC. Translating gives CASSPGLAAETQYF.